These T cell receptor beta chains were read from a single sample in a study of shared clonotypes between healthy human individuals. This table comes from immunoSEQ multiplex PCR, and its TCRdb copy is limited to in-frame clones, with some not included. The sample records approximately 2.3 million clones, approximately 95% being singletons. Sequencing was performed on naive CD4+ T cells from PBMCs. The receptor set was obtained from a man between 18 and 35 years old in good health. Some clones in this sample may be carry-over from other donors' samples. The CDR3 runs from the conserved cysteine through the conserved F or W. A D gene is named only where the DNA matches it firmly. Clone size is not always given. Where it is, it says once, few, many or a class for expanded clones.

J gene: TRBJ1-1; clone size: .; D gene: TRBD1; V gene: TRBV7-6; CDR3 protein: CASSFGTGGMNTEAFF; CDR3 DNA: TGTGCCAGCAGCTTCGGGACAGGGGGGATGAACACTGAAGCTTTCTTT
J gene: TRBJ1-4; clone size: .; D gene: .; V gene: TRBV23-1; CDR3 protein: CASSTGGTGNEKLFF; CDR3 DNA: TGCGCCAGCAGCACGGGCGGAACAGGGAATGAAAAACTGTTTTTT
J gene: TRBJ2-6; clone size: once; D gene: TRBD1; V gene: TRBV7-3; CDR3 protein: CASSYRDSSGANVLTF; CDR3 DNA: TGTGCCAGCAGCTACCGGGACAGCTCTGGGGCCAACGTCCTGACTTTC
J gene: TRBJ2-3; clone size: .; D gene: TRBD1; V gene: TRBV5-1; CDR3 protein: CASSPPLGQGLDTQYF; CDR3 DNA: TGCGCCAGCAGCCCGCCCCTGGGACAGGGGTTAGATACGCAGTATTTT
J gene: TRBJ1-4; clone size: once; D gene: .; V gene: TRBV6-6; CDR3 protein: CASSFLDSPNEKLFF; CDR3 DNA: TGTGCCAGCAGTTTCCTGGACAGCCCTAATGAAAAACTGTTTTTT
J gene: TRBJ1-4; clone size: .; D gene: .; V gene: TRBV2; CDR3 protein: CASRPRNEKLFF; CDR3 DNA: TGTGCCAGCAGGCCCCGTAATGAAAAACTGTTTTTT
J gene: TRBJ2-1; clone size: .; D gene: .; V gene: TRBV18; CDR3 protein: CASSPPQGDSPAYNEQFF; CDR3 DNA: TGTGCCAGCTCACCACCGCAGGGGGACTCGCCCGCCTACAATGAGCAGTTCTTC
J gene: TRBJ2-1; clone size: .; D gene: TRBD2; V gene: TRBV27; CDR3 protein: CASSLLAGGGREQFF; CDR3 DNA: TGTGCCAGCAGTTTGCTAGCGGGAGGGGGCCGTGAGCAGTTCTTC
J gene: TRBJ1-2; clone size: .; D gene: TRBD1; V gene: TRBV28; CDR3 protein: CASSRTGLVGLADGYTF; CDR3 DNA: TGTGCCAGCAGTCGGACAGGGTTGGTGGGGCTTGCGGATGGCTACACCTTC
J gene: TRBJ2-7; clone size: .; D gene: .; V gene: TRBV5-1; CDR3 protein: CASSLAPPQEQYF; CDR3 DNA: TGCGCCAGCAGCTTGGCCCCCCCCCAGGAGCAGTACTTC
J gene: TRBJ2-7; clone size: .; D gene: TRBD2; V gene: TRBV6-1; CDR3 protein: CASSERGDEQYF; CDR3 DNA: TGTGCCAGCAGTGAACGGGGGGACGAGCAGTACTTC
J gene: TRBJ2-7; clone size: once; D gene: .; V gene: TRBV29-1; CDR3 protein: CSVEWQDTYEQYF; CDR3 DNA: TGCAGCGTTGAGTGGCAGGACACCTACGAGCAGTACTTC
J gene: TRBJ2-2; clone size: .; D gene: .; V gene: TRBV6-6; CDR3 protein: CASTPRGDGATGELFF; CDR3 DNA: TGTGCCAGCACTCCAAGAGGGGACGGGGCCACCGGGGAGCTGTTTTTT
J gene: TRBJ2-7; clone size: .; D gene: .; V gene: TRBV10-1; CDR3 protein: CASSRGEIPYEQYF; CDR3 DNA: TGCGCCAGCAGTCGAGGGGAAATACCCTACGAGCAGTACTTC
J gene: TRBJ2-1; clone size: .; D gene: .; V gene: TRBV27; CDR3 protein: CASSDFDEQFF; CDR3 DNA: TGTGCCAGCAGCGACTTCGATGAGCAGTTCTTC
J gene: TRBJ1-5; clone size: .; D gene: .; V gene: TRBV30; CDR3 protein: CAWSKTDQPQHF; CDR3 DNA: TGTGCCTGGAGTAAGACAGATCAGCCCCAGCATTTT
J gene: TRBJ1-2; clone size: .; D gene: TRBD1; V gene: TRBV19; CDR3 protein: CASQPTGAGYGYTF; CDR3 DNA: TGTGCCAGTCAACCGACAGGGGCAGGCTATGGCTACACCTTC
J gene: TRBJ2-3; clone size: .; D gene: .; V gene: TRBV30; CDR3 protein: CAWSVDADTQYF; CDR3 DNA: TGTGCCTGGAGTGTAGATGCTGATACGCAGTATTTT
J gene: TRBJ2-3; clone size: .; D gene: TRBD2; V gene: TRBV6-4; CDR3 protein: CASSDGTSGSAPDTQYF; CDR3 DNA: TGTGCCAGCAGTGACGGGACTAGCGGGAGCGCCCCAGATACGCAGTATTTT
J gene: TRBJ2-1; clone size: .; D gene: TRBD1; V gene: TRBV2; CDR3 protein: CASGTEYNEQFF; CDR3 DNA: TGTGCCAGCGGGACAGAGTACAATGAGCAGTTCTTC
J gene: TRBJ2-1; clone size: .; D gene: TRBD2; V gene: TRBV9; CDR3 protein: CASNRLAVDDEQFF; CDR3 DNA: TGTGCCAGCAACAGACTAGCAGTTGACGATGAGCAGTTCTTC
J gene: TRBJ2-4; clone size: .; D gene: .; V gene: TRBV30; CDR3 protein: CAWSVLRAAPKNIQYF; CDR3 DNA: TGTGCCTGGAGTGTACTTCGGGCGGCCCCCAAAAACATTCAGTACTTC
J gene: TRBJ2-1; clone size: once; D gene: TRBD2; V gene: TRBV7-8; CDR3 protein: CASSLAGLAINEQFF; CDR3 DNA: TGTGCCAGCAGCTTAGCGGGACTAGCGATCAATGAGCAGTTCTTC
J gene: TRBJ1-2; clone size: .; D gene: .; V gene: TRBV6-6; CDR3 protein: CASSYSAINYGYTF; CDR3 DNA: TGTGCCAGCAGTTACTCGGCGATTAACTATGGCTACACCTTC
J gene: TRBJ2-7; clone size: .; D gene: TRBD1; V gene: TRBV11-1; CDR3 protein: CASSTRGWYYSYEQYF; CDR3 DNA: TGTGCCAGCAGCACCAGGGGGTGGTACTACTCCTACGAGCAGTACTTC
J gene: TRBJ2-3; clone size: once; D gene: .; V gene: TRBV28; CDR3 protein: CASSFLFSGPPGLFTDTQYF; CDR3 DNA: TGTGCCAGCAGTTTTCTTTTCAGCGGTCCTCCGGGGCTTTTCACAGATACGCAGTATTTT
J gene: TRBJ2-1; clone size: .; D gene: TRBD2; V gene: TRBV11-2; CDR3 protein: CASSSIRTSGRTYNEQFF; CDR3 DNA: TGTGCCAGCAGCTCCATCAGGACTAGCGGGAGGACATACAATGAGCAGTTCTTC
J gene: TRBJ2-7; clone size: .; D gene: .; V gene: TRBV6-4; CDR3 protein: CASGDGLRVPEQYF; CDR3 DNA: TGTGCCAGCGGCGATGGACTGAGGGTCCCCGAGCAGTACTTC
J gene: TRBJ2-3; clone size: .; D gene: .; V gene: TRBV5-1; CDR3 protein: CASSVRGGDTQYF; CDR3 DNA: TGCGCCAGCAGCGTCCGAGGGGGGGATACGCAGTATTTT
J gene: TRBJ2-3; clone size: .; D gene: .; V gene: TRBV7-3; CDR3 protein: CASSPASQNTQYF; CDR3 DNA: TGTGCCAGCAGCCCCGCGAGCCAGAATACGCAGTATTTT
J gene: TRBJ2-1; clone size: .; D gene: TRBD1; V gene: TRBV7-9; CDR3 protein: CASSPLGQGTYNEQFF; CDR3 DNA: TGTGCCAGCAGCCCCCTGGGACAGGGTACCTACAATGAGCAGTTCTTC
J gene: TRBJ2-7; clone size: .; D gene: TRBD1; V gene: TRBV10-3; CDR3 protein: CAISEGPGQGMYEQYF; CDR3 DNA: TGTGCCATCAGTGAGGGTCCAGGACAGGGGATGTACGAGCAGTACTTC
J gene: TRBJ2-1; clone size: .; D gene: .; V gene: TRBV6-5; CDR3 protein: CASSALGSYNEQFF; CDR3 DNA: TGTGCCAGCAGCGCCCTGGGTTCCTACAATGAGCAGTTCTTC
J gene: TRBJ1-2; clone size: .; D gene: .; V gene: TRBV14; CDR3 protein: CASSQASGRGYGYTF; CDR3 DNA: TGTGCCAGCAGCCAAGCGTCAGGGAGGGGGTATGGCTACACCTTC
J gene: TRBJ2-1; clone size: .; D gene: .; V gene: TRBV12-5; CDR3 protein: CASGLVLIGGKGNEQFF; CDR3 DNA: TGTGCTAGTGGTTTGGTACTAATTGGGGGAAAAGGGAATGAGCAGTTCTTC
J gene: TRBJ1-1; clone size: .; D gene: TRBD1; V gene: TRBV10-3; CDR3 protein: CATAGQENTEAFF; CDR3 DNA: TGTGCCACCGCGGGACAGGAAAACACTGAAGCTTTCTTT
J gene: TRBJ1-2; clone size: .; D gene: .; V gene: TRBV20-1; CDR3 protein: CSAAYSYGYTF; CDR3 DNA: TGCAGTGCAGCTTACAGCTATGGCTACACCTTC
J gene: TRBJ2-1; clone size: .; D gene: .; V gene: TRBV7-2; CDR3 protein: CASSLLQIRVGNEQFF; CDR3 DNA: TGTGCCAGCAGCTTATTACAAATTCGCGTGGGGAATGAGCAGTTCTTC
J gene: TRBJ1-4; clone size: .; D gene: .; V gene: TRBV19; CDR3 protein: CASSMAGLRNEKLFF; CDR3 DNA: TGTGCCAGTAGTATGGCGGGGCTACGAAATGAAAAACTGTTTTTT
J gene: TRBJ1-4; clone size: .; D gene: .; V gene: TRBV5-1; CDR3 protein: CASSVTIGEKLFF; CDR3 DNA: TGCGCCAGCAGCGTCACCATAGGGGAAAAACTGTTTTTT
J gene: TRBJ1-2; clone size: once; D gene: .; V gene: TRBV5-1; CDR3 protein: CASSPPGHYGYTF; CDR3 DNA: TGCGCCAGCAGCCCCCCCGGGCACTATGGCTACACCTTC
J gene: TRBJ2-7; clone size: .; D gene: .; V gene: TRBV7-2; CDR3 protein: CASSLPFWYEQYF; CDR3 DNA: TGTGCCAGCAGCTTGCCCTTTTGGTACGAGCAGTACTTC
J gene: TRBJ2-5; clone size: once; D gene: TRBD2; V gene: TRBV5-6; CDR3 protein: CASSLERSSGLSQETQYF; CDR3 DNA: TGTGCCAGCAGCTTGGAGCGCTCTAGCGGGTTGTCCCAAGAGACCCAGTACTTC